Following are 25 T cell receptor beta chains from one sample sequenced in a study of radiotherapy plus CTLA-4 blockade in lung cancer. The data were produced by immunoSEQ multiplex PCR, yet TCRdb's version contains in-frame clones alone and is incomplete. The repertoire consists of about 14,000 clones, with around 87% occurring once and the leading ten covering about an eighth. The sequenced sample was peripheral blood, obtained from a patient treated with radiotherapy plus ipilimumab. These receptors all stem from a human donor with non-small cell lung cancer that progressed on radiotherapy plus ipilimumab. Some clones in this sample may be carry-over from other donors' samples.

This clone was recorded once. This sequence joins TRBV19 and TRBJ1-2; D is perhaps TRBD1 (6 bases). Germline loops: CDR1 LNHDA, CDR2 SQIVND (reference sequence). The length of the CDR3 is 13 residues. The V gene lost 9 bases and the J gene lost 3 bases, with 14 bases spanning the gap. This chain's CDR3 is CASIQQGHYGYTF. The CDR3 DNA follows: TGTGCCAGCATACAACAGGGCCACTATGGCTACACCTTC.

This chain uses TRBV29-1 with TRBJ2-2; tentative D call: TRBD2 (5 bases). Germline values: CDR1 SQVTM, CDR2 ANQGSEA. V was shortened by 2 bases and J by 6 bases, with 10 bases between the two germline ends. This CDR3 is 13 amino acids long. CDR3 sequence (DNA): TGCAGCGTTGAACAGTCGAGGGCCGGGGAGCTGTTTTTT. Its translation is CSVEQSRAGELFF.

The V and J genes are TRBV27 and TRBJ2-3; 12 bases align to TRBD1. The CDR3 totals 16 residues. After removal of 5 bases from V and 2 bases from J, the junction contained 5 bases not matched to a gene. Germline V gives CDR1 MNHEY, CDR2 SMNVEV (reference sequence). The CDR3 coding sequence is TGTGCCAGCAGTCCCGGGACAGGGGGCTTCACAGATACGCAGTATTTT. Its protein product is CASSPGTGGFTDTQYF.

V usage is TRBV19 and J usage is TRBJ2-1; 10 bases match TRBD2. Germline CDR1 reads LNHDA; CDR2 reads SQIVND (reference sequence). The CDR3 totals 17 residues. V lost 6 bases and J lost 9; bases outside the gene matches: 17. The CDR3 loop reads CASSIGLLSGRAGEQFF. CDR3 nucleotides: TGTGCCAGTAGCATTGGCCTATTGAGCGGGAGGGCGGGTGAGCAGTTCTTC.

The V call is TRBV7-2, the J call TRBJ1-3; 8 bases are a match to TRBD1. Germline V lookup: CDR1 SGHTA, CDR2 FQGNSA. Unmatched junction bases numbered 5, after V lost 5 bases and J lost 2 bases. This CDR3 has 15 residues. CDR3 nucleotide sequence: TGTGCCAGCAGCGGACAGGGAGGAGCTGGAAACACCATATATTTT. Protein sequence: CASSGQGGAGNTIYF.

The chain couples TRBV11-2 to TRBJ2-3, with D maybe TRBD2 (5 bases). This CDR3 is built from 16 residues. Germline values: CDR1 SGHAT, CDR2 FQNNGV. V gave up 5 bases and J gave up 2 bases, with 17 bases separating them. The CDR3 coding sequence is TGTGCCAGCAGCACCCTTGGTGGGAGAAACACAGATACGCAGTATTTT. It specifies CASSTLGGRNTDTQYF.

The genes are TRBV4-3 and TRBJ2-7, with TRBD1 matching 9 bases. This CDR3 has 16 residues. With 3 bases clipped from V and 1 base from J, the junction kept 7 bases outside the gene matches. Germline assignment: CDR1 LGHNA and CDR2 YSLEER. This CDR3 is CASSQGTGTKSYEQYF. In DNA form, the CDR3 reads TGCGCCAGCAGCCAGGGGACAGGGACGAAATCCTACGAGCAGTACTTC.

The rearrangement joins TRBV4-3 to TRBJ1-3; tentative D call: TRBD1 (6 bases). The CDR3 is 16 residues long. Germline CDR1 LGHNA, CDR2 YSLEER. Trimming shortened V by 4 bases and J by 0 bases, and 13 bases separated the two germline ends. CDR3 DNA sequence: TGCGCCAGCAGCCCCGGGGGGGCGGACTCTGGAAACACCATATATTTT. Residues: CASSPGGADSGNTIYF.

In DNA, the CDR3 is TGTGCCAGCAGCATCGGGACAGAAAAGTACGAGCAGTACTTC. Residues: CASSIGTEKYEQYF. The chain is built from TRBV14 and TRBJ2-7; TRBD1 matches 7 bases. V was clipped by 5 bases and J by 4 bases; unmatched bases: 8. The CDR3 covers 14 residues. Germline CDR1 SGHDN, CDR2 FVKESK.

The chain couples TRBV7-3 to TRBJ1-2, with 7 bases matching TRBD1. Germline CDR1 SGHTA, CDR2 FQGTGA. After removal of 2 bases from V and 2 bases from J, the junction contained 2 bases not matched to a gene. CDR3 length equals 14 residues. Here the CDR3 DNA reads TGTGCCAGCAGCTTAGAAGGGGGCAACTATGGCTACACCTTC. This sequence encodes CASSLEGGNYGYTF.

The chain combines TRBV7-2 with TRBJ2-5; 11 positions agree with TRBD2. The V and J ends lost 4 bases and 13 bases, in that order; junction bases with no gene match: 8. Germline values: CDR1 SGHTA, CDR2 FQGNSA. This CDR3 is 13 amino acids long. CDR3 sequence (DNA): TGTGCCAGCAGCTCTACGACTAGCGGGGATGGGTACTTC. Its protein is CASSSTTSGDGYF.

The chain links TRBV19 to TRBJ2-7, with 9 bases fitting TRBD1. V trimming: 1 base; J trimming: 0 bases; junction bases outside the gene matches: 4. The length of the CDR3 is 16 residues. Germline values: CDR1 LNHDA, CDR2 SQIVND (reference sequence). Here the CDR3 reads CASSIALGQGSYEQYF. The CDR3 DNA is TGTGCCAGTAGTATAGCTCTGGGACAGGGCTCCTACGAGCAGTACTTC.

The chain couples TRBV19 to TRBJ2-7; 9 positions agree with TRBD1. Germline CDR1 is LNHDA and CDR2 is SQIVND (reference sequence). J gave up 1 base and V 5 bases, and 3 bases lay outside the gene matches. The CDR3 extends over 14 amino acids. In DNA form, the CDR3 reads TGTGCCAGTAGTCAACAGGGGGCATCCTACGAGCAGTACTTC. Residues: CASSQQGASYEQYF.

The chain carries TRBV4-2 and TRBJ1-1, with 7 nucleotides matching TRBD1. Losses at the gene ends were 4 bases for V and 3 bases for J; bases not matched to a gene: 8. CDR3 size: 15 residues. Germline V gene lookup returns CDR1 LGHNA and CDR2 YNFKEQ. The CDR3 coding sequence is TGTGCCAGCAGCCGGACAGGTGATTTTGACACTGAAGCTTTCTTT. Translation: CASSRTGDFDTEAFF.

This clone was counted once. This chain connects TRBV29-1 to TRBJ2-3; 10 nucleotides match TRBD1. The CDR3 loop spans 14 amino acids. The germline CDR1 and CDR2 sequences are SQVTM and ANQGSEA. With V trimmed by 7 bases and J by 5 bases, 9 bases remained unmatched. CDR3 nucleotides: TGCAGCGCCGACGTGGACAGGGGGGTAGATACGCAGTATTTT. Its protein product is CSADVDRGVDTQYF.

The chain employs TRBV11-3 and TRBJ2-7; D gene ambiguous. The CDR3 extends over 12 amino acids. Germline V gene lookup returns CDR1 SGHNT and CDR2 YENEEA. Trimming removed 1 base from V and 3 bases from J, with 4 bases in between. The CDR3 loop reads CASSLGSYEQYF. The CDR3 DNA follows: TGTGCCAGCAGCTTAGGCAGCTACGAGCAGTACTTC. The complete variable domain, with remaining parts taken from reference TRBV11-3 and TRBJ2-7, reads EAGVVQSPRYKIIEKKQPVAFWCNPISGHNTLYWYLQNLGQGPELLIRYENEEAVDDSQLPKDRFSAERLKGVDSTLKIQPAELGDSAVYLCASSLGSYEQYFGPGTRLTVT.

This chain joins TRBV11-2 and TRBJ1-3; D gene uncertain. The germline gives CDR1 SGHAT, CDR2 FQNNGV. Trimming left V 0 bases short and J 6 bases short, with 9 bases between. The CDR3 extends over 14 amino acids. CDR3 DNA sequence: TGTGCCAGCAGCTTAGATTTTGGGCCAAACACCATATATTTT. Residues: CASSLDFGPNTIYF. The full variable domain, completed using reference TRBV11-2 and TRBJ1-3, is EAGVAQSPRYKIIEKRQSVAFWCNPISGHATLYWYQQILGQGPKLLIQFQNNGVVDDSQLPKDRFSAERLKGVDSTLKIQPAKLEDSAVYLCASSLDFGPNTIYFGEGSWLTVV.

The CDR3 region is CASSLIGLAELDNEQFF. The CDR3 DNA is TGTGCCAGCAGTTTAATTGGACTAGCGGAACTCGACAATGAGCAGTTCTTC. This sequence joins TRBV27 and TRBJ2-1; 10 bases are a match to TRBD2. The V gene end was trimmed by 2 bases and the J gene end by 5 bases; junction bases not matched to a gene: 9. This CDR3 spans 17 amino acids. Germline V CDR1 and CDR2: MNHEY, SMNVEV (reference sequence).

The chain employs TRBV27 and TRBJ2-7; 10 nucleotides line up with TRBD1. V was pared by 7 bases and J by 4 bases, with 4 bases of the junction left unmatched. The CDR3 has 13 residues. Germline values: CDR1 MNHEY, CDR2 SMNVEV (reference sequence). CDR3 sequence (DNA): TGTGCCAGCAAGACAGGGGGCGATTACGAGCAGTACTTC. Translation gives CASKTGGDYEQYF.

Here the CDR3 DNA reads TGCGCCAGCAGCGCGAACCCCGGGACAACGAACACCGGGGAGCTGTTTTTT. It codes for CASSANPGTTNTGELFF. The chain joins TRBV5-1 to TRBJ2-2; perhaps TRBD1 as D (6 bases). Trimming stripped 4 bases from V and 0 bases from J, with 16 bases between. The CDR3 sequence is 17 residues long. CDR1 is SGHRS, CDR2 YFSETQ, per germline.

The chain combines TRBV11-2 with TRBJ2-7; 7 nucleotides line up with TRBD1. Germline V lookup: CDR1 SGHAT, CDR2 FQNNGV. Trimming removed 2 bases from V and 2 bases from J; junction bases left unmatched: 3. This CDR3 has 14 amino acids. The CDR3 coding sequence is TGTGCCAGCAGCTTAAGGGGGCCACCCTACGAGCAGTACTTC. Protein sequence: CASSLRGPPYEQYF.

There are a few counts of this clone. The chain employs TRBV18 and TRBJ2-1, with D perhaps TRBD2 (6 bases). The CDR3 extends over 12 amino acids. Trimming left V 3 bases short and J 6 bases short, with 6 bases between. Germline V gene sequence: CDR1 KGHSH, CDR2 LQKENI. The CDR3 spells CASSPGGNEQFF. CDR3 bases: TGTGCCAGCTCACCGGGGGGCAATGAGCAGTTCTTC. The full variable domain, completed using reference TRBV18 and TRBJ2-1, is NAGVMQNPRHLVRRRGQEARLRCSPMKGHSHVYWYRQLPEEGLKFMVYLQKENIIDESGMPKERFSAEFPKEGPSILRIQQVVRGDSAAYFCASSPGGNEQFFGPGTRLTVL.

The chain employs TRBV7-2 and TRBJ1-1, with TRBD1 as a possible D gene (5 bases). Trimming removed 3 bases from V and 11 bases from J, with 13 bases in between. From germline, CDR1 is SGHTA and CDR2 FQGNSA. The CDR3 covers 12 residues. The CDR3 here is CASSLQGRSAFF. The CDR3 region has the DNA TGTGCCAGCAGCTTGCAGGGTAGGTCGGCTTTCTTT.

The chain combines TRBV5-8 with TRBJ2-1; the D is unclear. The CDR3 runs 11 residues. Looked up from germline, CDR1 is SGHTS and CDR2 is YDEGEE. V was pared by 1 base and J by 6 bases, with 2 bases between. CDR3: CASSLRNEQFF. CDR3 coding DNA: TGTGCCAGCAGCTTGCGCAATGAGCAGTTCTTC. Filled out from reference TRBV5-8 and TRBJ2-1, the complete variable domain reads EAGVTQSPTHLIKTRGQQATLRCSPISGHTSVYWYQQALGLGLQFLLWYDEGEERNRGNFPPRFSGRQFPNYSSELNVNALELEDSALYLCASSLRNEQFFGPGTRLTVL.

The J gene is TRBJ2-3, the V gene TRBV21-1; the table's D call of TRBD2 was not tested on the DNA. TRBV21-1 is tagged as a pseudogene. The CDR3 is 17 amino acids. The DNA of the CDR3 is TGTGCCAGCAGCCGGGACTCAGGGCGAATCGGCACAGATACGCAGTATTTT. The encoded protein is CASSRDSGRIGTDTQYF.